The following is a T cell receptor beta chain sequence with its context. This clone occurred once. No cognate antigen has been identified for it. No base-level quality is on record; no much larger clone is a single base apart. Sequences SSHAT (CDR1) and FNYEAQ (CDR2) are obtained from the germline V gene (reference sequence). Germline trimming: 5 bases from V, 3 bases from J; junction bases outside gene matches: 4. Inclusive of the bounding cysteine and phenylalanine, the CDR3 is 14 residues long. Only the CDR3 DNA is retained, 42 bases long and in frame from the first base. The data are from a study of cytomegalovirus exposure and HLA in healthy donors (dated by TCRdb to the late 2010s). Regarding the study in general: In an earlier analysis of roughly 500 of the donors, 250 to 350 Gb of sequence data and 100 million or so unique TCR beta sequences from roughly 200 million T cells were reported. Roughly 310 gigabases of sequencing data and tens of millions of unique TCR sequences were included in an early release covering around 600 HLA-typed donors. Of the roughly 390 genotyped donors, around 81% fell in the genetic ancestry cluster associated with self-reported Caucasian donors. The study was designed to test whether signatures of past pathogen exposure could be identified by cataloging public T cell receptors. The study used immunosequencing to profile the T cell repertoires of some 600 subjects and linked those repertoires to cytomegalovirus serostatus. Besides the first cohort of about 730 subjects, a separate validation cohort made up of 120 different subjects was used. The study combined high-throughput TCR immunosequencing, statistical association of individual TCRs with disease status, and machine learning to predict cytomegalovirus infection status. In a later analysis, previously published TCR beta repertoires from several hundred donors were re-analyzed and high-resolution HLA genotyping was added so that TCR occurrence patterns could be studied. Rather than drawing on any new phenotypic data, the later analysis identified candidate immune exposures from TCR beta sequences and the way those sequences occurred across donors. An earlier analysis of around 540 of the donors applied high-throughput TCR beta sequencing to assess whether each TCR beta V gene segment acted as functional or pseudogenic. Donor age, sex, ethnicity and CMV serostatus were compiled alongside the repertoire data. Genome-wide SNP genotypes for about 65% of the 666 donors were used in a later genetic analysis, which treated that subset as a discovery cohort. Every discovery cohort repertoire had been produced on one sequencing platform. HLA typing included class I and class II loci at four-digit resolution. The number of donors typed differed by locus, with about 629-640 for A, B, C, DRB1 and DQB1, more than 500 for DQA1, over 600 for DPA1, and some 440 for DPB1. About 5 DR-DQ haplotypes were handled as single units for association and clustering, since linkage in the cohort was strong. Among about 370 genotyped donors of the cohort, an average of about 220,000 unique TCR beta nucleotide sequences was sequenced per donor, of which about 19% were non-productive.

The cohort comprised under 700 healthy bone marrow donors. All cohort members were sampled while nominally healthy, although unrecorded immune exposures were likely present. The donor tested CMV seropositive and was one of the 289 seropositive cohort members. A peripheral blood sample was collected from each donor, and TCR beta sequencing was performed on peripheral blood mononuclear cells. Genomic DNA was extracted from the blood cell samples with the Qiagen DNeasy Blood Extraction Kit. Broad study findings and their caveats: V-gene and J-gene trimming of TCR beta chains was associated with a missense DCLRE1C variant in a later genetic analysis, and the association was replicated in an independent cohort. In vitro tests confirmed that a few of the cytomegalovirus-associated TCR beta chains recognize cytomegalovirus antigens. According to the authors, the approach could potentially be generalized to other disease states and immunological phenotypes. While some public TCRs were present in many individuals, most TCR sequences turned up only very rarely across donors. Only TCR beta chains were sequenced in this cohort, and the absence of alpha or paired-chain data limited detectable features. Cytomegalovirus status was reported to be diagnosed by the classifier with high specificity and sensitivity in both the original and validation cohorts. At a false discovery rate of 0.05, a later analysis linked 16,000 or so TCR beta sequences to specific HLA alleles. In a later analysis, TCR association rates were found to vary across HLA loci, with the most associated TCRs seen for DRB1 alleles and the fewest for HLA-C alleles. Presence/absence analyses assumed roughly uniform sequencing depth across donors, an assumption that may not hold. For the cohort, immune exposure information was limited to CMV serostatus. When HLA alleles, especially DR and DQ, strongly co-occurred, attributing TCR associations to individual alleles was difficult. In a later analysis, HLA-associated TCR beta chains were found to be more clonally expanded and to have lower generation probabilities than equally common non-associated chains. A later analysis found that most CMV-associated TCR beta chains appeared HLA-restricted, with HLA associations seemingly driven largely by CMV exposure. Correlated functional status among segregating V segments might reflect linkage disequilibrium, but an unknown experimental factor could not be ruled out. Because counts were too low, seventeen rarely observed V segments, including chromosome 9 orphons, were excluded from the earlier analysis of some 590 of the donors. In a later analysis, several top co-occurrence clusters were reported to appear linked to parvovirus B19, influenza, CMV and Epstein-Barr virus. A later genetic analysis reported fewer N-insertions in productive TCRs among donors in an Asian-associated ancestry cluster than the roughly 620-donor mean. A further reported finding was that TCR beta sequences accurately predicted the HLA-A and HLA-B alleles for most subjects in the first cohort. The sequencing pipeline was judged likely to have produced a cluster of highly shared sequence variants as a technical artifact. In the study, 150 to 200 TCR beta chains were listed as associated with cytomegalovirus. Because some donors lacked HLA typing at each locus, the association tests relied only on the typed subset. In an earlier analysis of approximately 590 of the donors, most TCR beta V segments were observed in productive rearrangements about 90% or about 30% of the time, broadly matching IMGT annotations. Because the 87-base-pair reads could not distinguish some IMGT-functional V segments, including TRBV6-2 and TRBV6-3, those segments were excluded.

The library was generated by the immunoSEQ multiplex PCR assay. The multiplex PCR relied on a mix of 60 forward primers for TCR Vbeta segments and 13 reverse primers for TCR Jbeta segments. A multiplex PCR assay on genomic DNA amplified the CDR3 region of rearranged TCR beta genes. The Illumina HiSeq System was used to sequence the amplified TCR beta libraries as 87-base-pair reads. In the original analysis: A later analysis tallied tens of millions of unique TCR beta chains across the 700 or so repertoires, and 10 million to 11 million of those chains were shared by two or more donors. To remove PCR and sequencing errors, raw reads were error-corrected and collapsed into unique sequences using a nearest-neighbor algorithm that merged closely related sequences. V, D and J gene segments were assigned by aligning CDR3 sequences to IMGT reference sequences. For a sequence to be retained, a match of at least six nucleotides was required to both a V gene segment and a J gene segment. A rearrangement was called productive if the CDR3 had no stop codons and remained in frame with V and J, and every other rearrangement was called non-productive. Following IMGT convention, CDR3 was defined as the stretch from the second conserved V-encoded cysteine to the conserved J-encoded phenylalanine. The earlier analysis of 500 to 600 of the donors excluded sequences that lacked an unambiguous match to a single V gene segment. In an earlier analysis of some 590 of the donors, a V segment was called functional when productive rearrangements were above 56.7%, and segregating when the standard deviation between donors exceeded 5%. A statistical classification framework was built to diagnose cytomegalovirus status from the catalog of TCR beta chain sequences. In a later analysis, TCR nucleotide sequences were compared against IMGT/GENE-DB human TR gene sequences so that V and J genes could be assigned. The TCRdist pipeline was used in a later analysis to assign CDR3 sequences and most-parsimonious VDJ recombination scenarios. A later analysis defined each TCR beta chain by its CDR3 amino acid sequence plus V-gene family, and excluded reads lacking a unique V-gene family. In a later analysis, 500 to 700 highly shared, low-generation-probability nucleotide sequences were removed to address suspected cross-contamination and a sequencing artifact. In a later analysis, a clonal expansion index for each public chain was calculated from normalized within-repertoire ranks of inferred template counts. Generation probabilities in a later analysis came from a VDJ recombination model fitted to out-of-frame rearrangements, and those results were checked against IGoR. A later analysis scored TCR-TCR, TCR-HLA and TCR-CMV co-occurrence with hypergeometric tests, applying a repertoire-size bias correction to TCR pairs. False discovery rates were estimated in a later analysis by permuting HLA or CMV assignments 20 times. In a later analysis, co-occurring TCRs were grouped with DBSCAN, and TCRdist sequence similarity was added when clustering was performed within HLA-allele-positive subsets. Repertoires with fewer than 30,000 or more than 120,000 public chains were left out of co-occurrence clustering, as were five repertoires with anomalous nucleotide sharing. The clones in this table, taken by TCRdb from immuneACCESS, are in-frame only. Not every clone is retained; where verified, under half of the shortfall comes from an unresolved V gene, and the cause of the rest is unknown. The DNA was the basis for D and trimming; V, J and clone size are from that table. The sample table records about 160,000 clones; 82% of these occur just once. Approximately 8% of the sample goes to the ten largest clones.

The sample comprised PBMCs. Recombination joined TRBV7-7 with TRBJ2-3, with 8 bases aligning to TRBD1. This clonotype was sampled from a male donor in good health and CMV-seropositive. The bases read TGTGCCAGCAGCACCCGACAGGGGACAGATACGCAGTATTTT. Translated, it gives CASSTRQGTDTQYF.